The next 12 T cell receptor beta chains were all read from a single sample in a study of human T cells and chemical hapten exposure. TCRdb ran MiXCR on the RACE reads and lists one entry per CDR3 protein. The data hold 80,000 to 100,000 distinct CDR3 sequences, with approximately 10% observed a single time. Time point denoted: healthy volunteer bleed at 2 weeks. Extraction yielded total RNA from whole blood (unfractionated). What was sequenced was whole blood. These receptors were collected from a female donor in good health. Some clones in this sample may be carry-over from other donors' samples.

This clonotype was recorded many times. The chain is built from TRBV3-1 and TRBJ2-5, with a weak D call TRBD2 (5 bases). V gave up 0 bases and J gave up 5 bases, with 13 bases separating them. CDR1 LGHDT and CDR2 YNNKEL come from the germline V gene (reference sequence). CDR3 size: 15 residues. CDR3 sequence: CASSQDLSGGETQYF. In DNA, the CDR3 is TGTGCCAGCAGCCAAGATTTATCAGGAGGCGAGACCCAGTACTTC.

The table lists this clonotype with many counts. J is TRBJ1-2 and V is TRBV12-3 or TRBV12-4, with D possibly being TRBD1 (6 bases). V lost 6 bases and J 2 bases, leaving 10 bases between the germline ends. The CDR3 has 13 amino acids. This CDR3 reads CASRRTGNYGYTF. The CDR3 DNA reads as TGTGCCAGCAGGCGTACAGGGAACTATGGCTACACCTTC.

This clonotype was counted many times. This sequence joins TRBV10-3 and TRBJ2-7; TRBD1 aligns across 7 bases. The J segment lost 2 bases and the V segment lost 6 bases, leaving 7 bases of the junction unmatched. The CDR3 runs to 14 residues. Germline V gene data show CDR1 as ENHRY and CDR2 as SYGVKD. The CDR3 DNA sequence: TGTGCCATCAGGGGGGCGACAGGGACCTACGAGCAGTACTTC. Encoded protein: CAIRGATGTYEQYF.

The V call is TRBV9, the J call TRBJ2-7; 9 bases map to TRBD1. CDR1 SGDLS and CDR2 YYNGEE come from the germline V gene. V gave up 4 bases and J gave up 3 bases; unmatched junction bases: 11. This CDR3 is built from 16 residues. DNA for the CDR3: TGTGCCAGCAGCCTATCCTTGGACAGGGGAAACTACGAGCAGTACTTC. Its translation: CASSLSLDRGNYEQYF. Based on the CDR3 plus reference TRBV9 and TRBJ2-7, the full variable domain is DSGVTQTPKHLITATGQRVTLRCSPRSGDLSVYWYQQSLDQGLQFLIQYYNGEERAKGNILERFSAQQFPDLHSELNLSSLELGDSALYFCASSLSLDRGNYEQYFGPGTRLTVT.

The chain joins TRBV28 to TRBJ1-6, with TRBD1 as a possible D gene (6 bases). There are 15 residues in the CDR3. Germline CDR1 MDHEN, CDR2 SYDVKM. Trimming removed 6 bases from V and 1 base from J, with 10 bases in between. CDR3 nucleotide sequence: TGTGCCAGCAGCCCCACAGGGTCCTATAATTCACCCCTCCACTTT. This sequence encodes CASSPTGSYNSPLHF. The full variable domain, with the rest looked up from reference TRBV28 and TRBJ1-6, is DVKVTQSSRYLVKRTGEKVFLECVQDMDHENMFWYRQDPGLGLRLIYFSYDVKMKEKGDIPEGYSVSREKKERFSLILESASTNQTSMYLCASSPTGSYNSPLHFGNGTRLTVT.

This clonotype was detected only a few times. The rearrangement links TRBV6-2 or TRBV6-3 to TRBJ2-7, with D possibly TRBD1 on 5 matching bases. V lost 2 bases to trimming and J lost 2 bases, with 10 bases between them. In germline, CDR1 is MNHEY, CDR2 SVGEGT. This CDR3 comprises 14 residues. The CDR3 DNA reads TGTGCCAGCAGTTACGGCCCAGGGCCCTACGAGCAGTACTTC. This encodes CASSYGPGPYEQYF.

This clonotype was detected ten times or more. The gene calls are TRBV29-1 and TRBJ1-2, with D maybe TRBD1 (5 bases). CDR1 is SQVTM, CDR2 ANQGSEA, per germline. V lost 8 bases and J 6 bases, leaving 19 bases between the germline ends. This CDR3 is built from 13 residues. CDR3 in amino acids: CSSRDGQKNGYTF. CDR3 DNA sequence: TGCAGCTCTCGGGACGGCCAAAAGAATGGCTACACCTTC.

The sample holds many counts of this clonotype. The chain carries TRBV7-9 and TRBJ2-5; D might be TRBD2 (6 bases). V was cut by 5 bases and J by 3 bases, with 10 bases left in between. CDR3 length: 13 amino acids. CDR1 and CDR2 from the germline V gene are SEHNR and FQNEAQ (reference sequence). This chain's CDR3 is CASSQSGEETQYF. The DNA of the CDR3 is TGTGCCAGCAGCCAGTCGGGGGAAGAGACCCAGTACTTC.

This clonotype has just a few counts. The V call is TRBV29-1, the J call TRBJ1-4, with 9 bases fitting TRBD1. The germline gives CDR1 SQVTM, CDR2 ANQGSEA. This CDR3 comprises 15 residues. J gave up 5 bases and V 6 bases, and 10 bases lay outside the gene matches. For the CDR3, the DNA is TGCAGCGTAGAACTTCCGGGACAGGGAAATGAAAAACTGTTTTTT. Translating it yields CSVELPGQGNEKLFF.

In this sample, this clonotype turned up many times. This sequence joins TRBV18 and TRBJ1-2; no definite D call. V was cut by 3 bases and J by 5 bases, with 16 bases left in between. CDR3 length: 15 residues. CDR1 KGHSH and CDR2 LQKENI come from the germline V gene. The CDR3 here is CASSPADGRAYGYTF. The CDR3 DNA follows: TGTGCCAGCTCACCTGCGGACGGACGAGCGTATGGCTACACCTTC.

There are a few counts of this clonotype. The V and J genes are TRBV20-1 and TRBJ1-4, with a possible D match to TRBD1 (6 bases). This CDR3 has 16 amino acids. Trimming shortened V by 5 bases and J by 0 bases, and 16 bases separated the two germline ends. CDR1 is DFQATT and CDR2 is SNEGSKA in the germline V gene (reference sequence). The CDR3: CSASPGTLSTNEKLFF. The CDR3 nucleotides read TGCAGTGCTTCTCCCGGGACACTCTCAACTAATGAAAAACTGTTTTTT.

This chain links TRBV28 with TRBJ2-7; D may be TRBD2 (6 bases). V lost 5 bases, J lost 11 bases, and 16 bases lay in between. CDR1 MDHEN and CDR2 SYDVKM come from the germline V gene. This CDR3 spans 12 amino acids. The CDR3 spells CASSPTSSGKYF. CDR3 coding DNA: TGTGCCAGCAGTCCGACTAGTTCGGGGAAGTACTTC.